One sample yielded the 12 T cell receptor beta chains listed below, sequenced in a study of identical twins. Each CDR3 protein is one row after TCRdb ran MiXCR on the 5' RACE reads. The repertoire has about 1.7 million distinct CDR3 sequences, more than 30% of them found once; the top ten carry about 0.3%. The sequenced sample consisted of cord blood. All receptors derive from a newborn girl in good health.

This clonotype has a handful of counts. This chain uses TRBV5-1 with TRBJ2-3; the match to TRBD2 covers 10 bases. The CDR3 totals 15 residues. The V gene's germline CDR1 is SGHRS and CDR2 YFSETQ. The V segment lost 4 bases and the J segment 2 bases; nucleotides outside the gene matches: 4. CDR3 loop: CASSSGRAPTDTQYF. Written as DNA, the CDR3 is TGCGCCAGCAGCAGCGGGAGGGCCCCCACAGATACGCAGTATTTT.

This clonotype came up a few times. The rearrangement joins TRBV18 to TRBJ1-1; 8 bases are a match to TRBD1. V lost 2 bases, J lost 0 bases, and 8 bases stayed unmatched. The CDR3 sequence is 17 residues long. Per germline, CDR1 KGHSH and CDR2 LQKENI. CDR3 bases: TGTGCCAGCTCACCAACGACAGGGGTGGGAGTGAACACTGAAGCTTTCTTT. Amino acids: CASSPTTGVGVNTEAFF.

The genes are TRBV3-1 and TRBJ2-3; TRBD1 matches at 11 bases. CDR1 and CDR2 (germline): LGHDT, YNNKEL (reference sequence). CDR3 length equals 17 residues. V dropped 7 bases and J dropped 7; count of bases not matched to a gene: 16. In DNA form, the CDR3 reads TGTGCCAGCACCTCCAATCTCCCGGGACAGGGGGGTTATACGCAGTATTTT. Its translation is CASTSNLPGQGGYTQYF.

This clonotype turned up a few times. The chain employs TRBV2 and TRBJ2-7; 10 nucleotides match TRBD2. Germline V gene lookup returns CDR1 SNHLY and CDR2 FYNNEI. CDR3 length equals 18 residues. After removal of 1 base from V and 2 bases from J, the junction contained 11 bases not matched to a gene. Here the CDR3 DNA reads TGTGCCAGCAGTGAAGACCCTCAGCGGGAGGGCTCCCCCTACGAGCAGTACTTC. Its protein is CASSEDPQREGSPYEQYF.

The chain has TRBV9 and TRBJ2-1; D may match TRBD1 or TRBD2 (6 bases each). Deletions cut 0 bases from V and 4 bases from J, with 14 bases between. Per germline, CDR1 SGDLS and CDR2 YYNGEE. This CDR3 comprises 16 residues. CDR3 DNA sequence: TGTGCCAGCAGCGTAGAATGGGGGGCTGGGTACAATGAGCAGTTCTTC. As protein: CASSVEWGAGYNEQFF.

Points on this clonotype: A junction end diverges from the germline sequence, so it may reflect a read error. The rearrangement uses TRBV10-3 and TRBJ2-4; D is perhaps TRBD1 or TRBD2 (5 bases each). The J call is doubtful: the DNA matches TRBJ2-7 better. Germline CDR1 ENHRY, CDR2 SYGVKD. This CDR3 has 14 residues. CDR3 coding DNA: TGTGCCGTCAGTGAAAACGTGAGGGGTGGCGAGCAGTACTTC. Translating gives CAVSENVRGGEQYF.

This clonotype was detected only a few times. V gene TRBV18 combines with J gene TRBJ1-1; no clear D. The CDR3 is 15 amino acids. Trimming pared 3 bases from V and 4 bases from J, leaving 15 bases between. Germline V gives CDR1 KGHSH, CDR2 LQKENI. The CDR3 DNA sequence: TGTGCCAGCTCACCTATGCTCGACATAAGCACTGAAGCTTTCTTT. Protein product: CASSPMLDISTEAFF.

CDR3 bases: TGTGCCAGCAGCGTCCCCCTCGCCCTCGGGGCTGAAGCTTTCTTT. It encodes CASSVPLALGAEAFF. J is TRBJ1-1 and V is TRBV9; D unclear. Germline V gene lookup returns CDR1 SGDLS and CDR2 YYNGEE. Trimming took 2 bases from V and 6 from J, leaving 17 bases between them. The CDR3 runs 15 residues.

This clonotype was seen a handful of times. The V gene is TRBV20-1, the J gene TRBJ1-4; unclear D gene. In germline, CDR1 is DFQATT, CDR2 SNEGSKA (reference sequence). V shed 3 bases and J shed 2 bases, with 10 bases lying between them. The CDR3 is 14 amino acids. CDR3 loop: CSASLHRTNEKLFF. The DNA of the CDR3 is TGCAGTGCTAGTCTCCACCGGACTAATGAAAAACTGTTTTTT.

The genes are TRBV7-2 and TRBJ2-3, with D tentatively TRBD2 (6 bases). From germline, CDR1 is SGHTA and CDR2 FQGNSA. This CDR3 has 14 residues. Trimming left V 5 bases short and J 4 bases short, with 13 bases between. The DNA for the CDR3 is TGTGCCAGCAGCACCAGACTAGAGGCAGATACGCAGTATTTT. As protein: CASSTRLEADTQYF.

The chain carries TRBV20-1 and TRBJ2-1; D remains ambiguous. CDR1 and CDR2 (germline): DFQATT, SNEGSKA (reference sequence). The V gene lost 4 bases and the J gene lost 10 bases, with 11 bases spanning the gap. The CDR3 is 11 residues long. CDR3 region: CSAIIQWEQFF. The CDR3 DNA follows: TGCAGTGCTATCATCCAATGGGAGCAGTTCTTC.

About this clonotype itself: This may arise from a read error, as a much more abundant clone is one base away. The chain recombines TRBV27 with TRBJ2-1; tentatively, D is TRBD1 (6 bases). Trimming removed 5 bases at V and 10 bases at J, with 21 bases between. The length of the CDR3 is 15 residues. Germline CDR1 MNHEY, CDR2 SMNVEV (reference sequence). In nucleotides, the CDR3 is TGTGCCAGCAGTCTCCAGGGGTTGCAATCCTACGAGCAGTTCTTC. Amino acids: CASSLQGLQSYEQFF.